The rows below give T cell receptor beta chains drawn from one sample of a study of regulatory T cells in long-lasting Graves disease. TCRdb reprocessed the multiplex PCR reads with MiXCR, giving one entry per CDR3 protein. The table has approximately 400,000 distinct CDR3 sequences, roughly a sixth seen once. Specimen: peripheral blood mononuclear cells (PBMCs), collected at new diagnosis, from a patient treated with antithyroid drugs. The receptors were sampled from a female donor with Graves disease. CDR3s include the opening cysteine and the closing phenylalanine or tryptophan. D genes are given only for firm matches. Clone size is stated in some rows and not others, as once, few, many or a class when expanded.

clone size,V gene,D gene,J gene,CDR3 protein,CDR3 DNA
many,TRBV4-2,.,TRBJ1-1,CASSQDPDGFNTEAFF,TGTGCCAGCAGCCAAGATCCGGACGGTTTTAACACTGAAGCTTTCTTT
many,TRBV6-1,.,TRBJ1-1,CASSDPGTGNTEAFF,TGCGCCAGCAGTGACCCCGGGACGGGGAACACTGAAGCTTTCTTT
.,TRBV19,TRBD1,TRBJ1-2,CASSITGQGYGYTF,TGTGCCAGTAGTATTACCGGACAGGGGTACGGCTACACCTTC
few,TRBV7-9,TRBD1,TRBJ1-2,CASSLRTGRANYGYTF,TGTGCCAGCAGCTTAAGGACAGGCCGAGCTAACTATGGCTACACCTTC
many,TRBV6-1,.,TRBJ1-1,CASRAPNTEAFF,TGTGCCAGTCGCGCACCGAACACTGAAGCTTTCTTT
many,TRBV28,TRBD1,TRBJ2-7,CASSLIKGQGFSEQYF,TGTGCCAGCAGTTTAATTAAGGGACAGGGCTTTTCCGAGCAGTACTTC
many,TRBV12-3/TRBV12-4,TRBD1,TRBJ1-1,CASSDRVLNTEAFF,TGTGCCAGCTCCGACAGGGTTTTGAACACTGAAGCTTTCTTT
many,TRBV20-1,.,TRBJ2-3,CSARKADTQYF,TGCAGTGCTAGAAAGGCAGATACGCAGTATTTT
many,TRBV11-1,TRBD1,TRBJ1-1,CASSPWDSPIGTEAFF,TGTGCCAGCAGCCCATGGGACAGTCCGATCGGCACTGAAGCTTTCTTT
.,TRBV11-2,TRBD1,TRBJ2-7,CASRKGGDRGEQYF,TGTGCCAGCCGCAAAGGGGGCGATAGAGGTGAGCAGTACTTC
few,TRBV27,.,TRBJ1-4,CASSFSTTNEKLFF,TGTGCCAGCAGTTTCTCTACAACTAATGAAAAACTGTTTTTT